One sample yielded the 21 T cell receptor beta chains listed below, sequenced in a study of post-analysis software for immune sequencing data (dated by TCRdb to 2013 to 2016). Study-wide findings and limitations: Patients showed significantly higher frequencies than controls for about 5 TRBV segments, among them TRBV5-6, TRBV5-1 and TRBV20-1.

For these TCRs, the target antigens are not known. The method behind the library was PCR. Sequenced on an Illumina HiSeq 2500. To reduce PCR and sequencing biases, unique molecular identifiers were incorporated into the TCR beta cDNA libraries. TCRdb handled the public reads itself, with Q25 trimming in fastp and clone calling in MiXCR, and kept productive beta chains. Rows with one shared CDR3 protein collapse into an entry with the most common genes and DNA. This sample holds about 770,000 distinct CDR3 sequences; about 43% were observed only once. The top ten hold roughly 4.4% of the sample. Sequencing was carried out using blood. The receptor source for this set is a girl aged 10-17 years with multiple sclerosis.

V gene TRBV15 combines with J gene TRBJ2-1; 10 nucleotides align to TRBD2. The germline V gene has CDR1 LNHNV and CDR2 YYDKDF (reference sequence). The CDR3 has 16 amino acids. The V segment lost 3 bases and the J segment 5 bases; nucleotides outside the gene matches: 7. The CDR3 here is CATSRGSGRADNEQFF. CDR3 in DNA: TGTGCCACCAGCAGGGGAAGCGGGAGGGCCGACAATGAGCAGTTCTTC.

The V call is TRBV27, the J call TRBJ2-1; D may be TRBD2 (7 bases). This CDR3 has 14 residues. The germline V and J ends were trimmed by 3 bases and 10 bases, with 16 bases remaining between them. Germline CDR1 is MNHEY and CDR2 is SMNVEV (reference sequence). The CDR3 is CASSLQSRGGEQFF. CDR3 sequence (DNA): TGTGCCAGCAGTTTGCAGTCCAGGGGAGGGGAGCAGTTCTTC.

CDR3 in amino acids: CSAQGGTSDTQYF. CDR3 nucleotides: TGCAGTGCTCAGGGAGGTACGTCGGATACGCAGTATTTT. The gene calls are TRBV20-1 and TRBJ2-3; tentative D call: TRBD2 (6 bases). There are 13 residues in the CDR3. Germline CDR1 DFQATT, CDR2 SNEGSKA (reference sequence). V gave up 5 bases and J gave up 6 bases, with 15 bases separating them.

V and J are TRBV24-1 and TRBJ2-7; either TRBD1 or TRBD2 may fit D (5 bases each). The DNA end favors TRBJ2-5, so the J call may be wrong. CDR3 length: 13 amino acids. From germline, CDR1 is KGHDR and CDR2 SFDVKD. This CDR3 is CATSAAGDETQYF. CDR3 DNA: TGTGCCACCAGTGCGGCCGGGGACGAGACCCAGTACTTC.

This chain joins TRBV6-1 and TRBJ2-1; D might be TRBD1 (6 bases). Per germline, CDR1 MNHNS and CDR2 SASEGT. This CDR3 is 16 amino acids long. V lost 2 bases, J lost 0 bases, and 11 bases lay in between. CDR3 DNA: TGTGCCAGCAGTGAATATCAGGGGTCCTCCTACAATGAGCAGTTCTTC. As protein: CASSEYQGSSYNEQFF.

J is TRBJ2-5 and V is TRBV13; no clear D. Germline assignment: CDR1 PRHDT and CDR2 FYEKMQ (reference sequence). The CDR3 is 13 residues long. V lost 1 base to trimming and J lost 8 bases, with 11 bases between them. CDR3 DNA sequence: TGTGCCAGCAGCTTAGCGGATTCCGGAACCCAGTACTTC. Protein: CASSLADSGTQYF. Full variable domain (remainder filled in from reference TRBV13 and TRBJ2-5): AAGVIQSPRHLIKEKRETATLKCYPIPRHDTVYWYQQGPGQDPQFLISFYEKMQSDKGSIPDRFSAQQFSDYHSELNMSSLELGDSALYFCASSLADSGTQYFGPGTRLLVL.

This clonotype was counted only a few times. Compared with germline, one end of the junction differs, possibly owing to a read error. V and J are TRBV7-8 and TRBJ2-7, with TRBD2 identical over 7 bases. The CDR3 is made up of 14 amino acids. Germline V CDR1 and CDR2: SGHVS, FQNEAQ. The chain's CDR3 is CASRLAGFSYEQYF. CDR3 DNA: TGTGCCAGCAGGTTAGCGGGCTTCTCCTACGAGCAGTACTTC.

This clonotype came up a few times. The V call is TRBV29-1, the J call TRBJ1-2, with no clear D. CDR1 is SQVTM, CDR2 ANQGSEA, per germline. This CDR3 region has 13 residues. V was clipped by 7 bases and J by 0 bases, with 12 bases between them. CDR3 protein: CSAGPHTNYGYTF. The DNA for the CDR3 is TGCAGCGCTGGGCCCCATACTAACTATGGCTACACCTTC.

J is TRBJ2-7 and V is TRBV6-2 or TRBV6-3; possibly TRBD2 for D (5 bases). Germline loops: CDR1 MNHEY, CDR2 SVGEGT. With 6 bases removed from V and 1 base from J, the gap between germline ends came to 16 bases. The CDR3 consists of 15 residues. Here the CDR3 DNA reads TGTGCCAGCAGCAAACGGAGGCGGTCATCCTACGAGCAGTACTTC. Translation: CASSKRRRSSYEQYF.

This clonotype appeared a few times. The rearrangement joins TRBV3-1 to TRBJ2-5; possible D gene TRBD2, 5 bases. Germline values: CDR1 LGHDT, CDR2 YNNKEL (reference sequence). Trimming removed 0 bases from V and 5 bases from J, with 13 bases in between. The CDR3 loop spans 15 amino acids. The CDR3 coding sequence is TGTGCCAGCAGCCAAGAATCTAGCCCGGTGGAGACCCAGTACTTC. Its protein is CASSQESSPVETQYF.

The CDR3 protein is CASSGGRVNQPQHF. The CDR3 coding sequence is TGTGCCAGCAGCGGGGGACGCGTCAATCAGCCCCAGCATTTT. The chain couples TRBV9 to TRBJ1-5; maybe TRBD1 (5 bases). From germline, CDR1 is SGDLS and CDR2 YYNGEE. V shed 3 bases and J shed 3 bases, with 10 bases lying between them. This CDR3 comprises 14 residues.

The V and J genes are TRBV12-3 or TRBV12-4 and TRBJ2-2; no firm D call. V dropped 7 bases and J dropped 6 bases, with 12 bases sitting between them. The CDR3 extends over 13 amino acids. The CDR3 loop reads CASTTQSPGELFF. The DNA of the CDR3 is TGTGCCAGCACTACCCAATCCCCCGGGGAGCTGTTTTTT.

The chain links TRBV2 to TRBJ2-1; 8 bases are shared with TRBD1. V was clipped by 4 bases and J by 8 bases; unmatched bases: 4. CDR1 is SNHLY, CDR2 FYNNEI, per germline. The CDR3 totals 13 residues. CDR3 DNA sequence: TGTGCCAGCAGTGTGGAGACAGGGGATGAGCAGTTCTTC. This codes for CASSVETGDEQFF.

This clonotype was observed a handful of times. V gene TRBV12-3 or TRBV12-4 combines with J gene TRBJ1-2, with D perhaps matching TRBD1 (5 bases). CDR3 length equals 14 residues. Deletions cut 7 bases from V and 3 bases from J, with 15 bases between. This chain's CDR3 is CASTLGGVDYGYTF. The CDR3, as DNA: TGTGCCAGCACCCTCGGGGGGGTAGACTATGGCTACACCTTC.

This clonotype was counted a few times. The V call is TRBV6-6, the J call TRBJ2-1; D is ambiguous. CDR1 is MNHNY and CDR2 is SVGAGI in the germline V gene (reference sequence). The CDR3 loop spans 13 amino acids. V lost 3 bases, J lost 7 bases, and 10 bases lay in between. CDR3 DNA: TGTGCCAGCAGTTATTACTTCGGGAATGAGCAGTTCTTC. Its translation: CASSYYFGNEQFF.

The rearrangement links TRBV12-3 or TRBV12-4 to TRBJ2-7, with 10 bases aligning to TRBD1. Trimming at V came to 2 bases and at J to 7 bases, leaving 5 bases not matched to a gene. The CDR3 contains 14 residues. The CDR3 nucleotides are TGTGCCAGCAGTTTACCGGGACAGGGGAGAGAGCAGTACTTC. Protein: CASSLPGQGREQYF.

The rearrangement links TRBV6-2 or TRBV6-3 to TRBJ2-7, with TRBD2 matching 9 bases. The germline V gene has CDR1 MNHEY and CDR2 SVGEGT. V was clipped by 4 bases and J by 0 bases; unmatched bases: 13. This CDR3 contains 18 residues. In DNA form, the CDR3 reads TGTGCCAGCAGTTCGGCGCTAGCGGGACCGAGGAGCTCCTACGAGCAGTACTTC. It encodes CASSSALAGPRSSYEQYF.

This clonotype was seen once. The chain uses TRBV20-1 and TRBJ1-1, with D unclear. Germline V gives CDR1 DFQATT, CDR2 SNEGSKA (reference sequence). The CDR3 runs to 12 residues. V was pared by 6 bases and J by 5 bases, with 13 bases between. Written as DNA, the CDR3 is TGCAGTGCCATCATCCGGAGGACTGAAGCTTTCTTT. Amino acids: CSAIIRRTEAFF.

This clonotype showed up just a few times. This chain connects TRBV6-6 to TRBJ2-1; 7 positions agree with TRBD2. Germline V gene data show CDR1 as MNHNY and CDR2 as SVGAGI (reference sequence). V was clipped by 6 bases and J by 8 bases; unmatched bases: 4. This CDR3 has 12 amino acids. CDR3 residues: CASRGGQDEQFF. DNA of the CDR3: TGTGCCAGCAGGGGAGGGCAGGATGAGCAGTTCTTC.

This clonotype was seen a few times. The genes are TRBV6-1 and TRBJ2-7; D possibly corresponds to TRBD2 (5 bases). Germline lookup yields CDR1 MNHNS and CDR2 SASEGT. This CDR3 comprises 14 residues. V was clipped by 6 bases and J by 0 bases, with 12 bases between them. The DNA of the CDR3 is TGTGCCAGCAGCTCGGACTGGAGCTCCTACGAGCAGTACTTC. This encodes CASSSDWSSYEQYF.

A note on this clonotype: This may be a read error: a much more frequent sequence differs by one nucleotide. The rearrangement links TRBV6-1 to TRBJ2-7; 8 nucleotides match TRBD2. The J call may be incorrect, as the DNA end agrees better with TRBJ2-5. From germline, CDR1 is MNHNS and CDR2 SASEGT. The CDR3 contains 16 residues. CDR3 protein: CASREATAGVKETQYF. The DNA for the CDR3 is TGTGCCAGCAGGGAAGCGACAGCGGGAGTTAAAGAGACCCAGTACTTC.